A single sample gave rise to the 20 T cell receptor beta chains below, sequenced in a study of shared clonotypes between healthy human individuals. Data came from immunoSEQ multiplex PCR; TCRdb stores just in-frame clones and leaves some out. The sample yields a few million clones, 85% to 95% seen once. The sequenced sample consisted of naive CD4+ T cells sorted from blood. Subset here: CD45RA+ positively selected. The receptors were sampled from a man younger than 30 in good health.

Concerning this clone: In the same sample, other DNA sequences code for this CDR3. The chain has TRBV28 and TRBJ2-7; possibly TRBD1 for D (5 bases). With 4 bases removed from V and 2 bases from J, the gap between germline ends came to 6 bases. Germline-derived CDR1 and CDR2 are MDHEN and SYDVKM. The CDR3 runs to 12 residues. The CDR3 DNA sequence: TGTGCCAGCAGTTCGGACACCTACGAGCAGTACTTC. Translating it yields CASSSDTYEQYF.

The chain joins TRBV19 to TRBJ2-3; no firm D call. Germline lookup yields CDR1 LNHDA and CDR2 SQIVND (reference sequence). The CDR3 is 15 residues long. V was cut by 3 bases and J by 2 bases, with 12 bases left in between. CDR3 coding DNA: TGTGCCAGTAGTATCGAAGGTCTTCCCACAGATACGCAGTATTTT. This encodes CASSIEGLPTDTQYF.

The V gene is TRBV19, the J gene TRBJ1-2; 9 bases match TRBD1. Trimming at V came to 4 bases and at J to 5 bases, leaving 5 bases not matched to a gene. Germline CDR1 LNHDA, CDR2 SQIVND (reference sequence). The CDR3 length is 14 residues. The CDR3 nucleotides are TGTGCCAGTAGTACCGGACAGGGGCCATATGGCTACACCTTC. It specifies CASSTGQGPYGYTF.

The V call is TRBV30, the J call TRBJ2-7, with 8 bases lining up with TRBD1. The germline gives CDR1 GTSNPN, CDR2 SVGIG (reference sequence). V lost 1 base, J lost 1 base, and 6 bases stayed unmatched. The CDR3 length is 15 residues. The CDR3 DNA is TGTGCCTGGAGTGCTTTATACAGGGGGTCCTACGAGCAGTACTTC. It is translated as CAWSALYRGSYEQYF.

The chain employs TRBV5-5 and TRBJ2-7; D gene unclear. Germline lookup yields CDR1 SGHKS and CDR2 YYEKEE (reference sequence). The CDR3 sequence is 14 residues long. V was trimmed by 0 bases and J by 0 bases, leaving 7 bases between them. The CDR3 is CASSLGFYSYEQYF. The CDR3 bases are TGTGCCAGCAGCTTGGGTTTCTACTCCTACGAGCAGTACTTC.

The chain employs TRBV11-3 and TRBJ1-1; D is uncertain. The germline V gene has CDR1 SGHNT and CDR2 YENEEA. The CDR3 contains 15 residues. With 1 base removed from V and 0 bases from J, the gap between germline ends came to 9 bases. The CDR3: CASSLAGRMNTEAFF. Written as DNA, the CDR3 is TGTGCCAGCAGCTTAGCGGGTCGCATGAACACTGAAGCTTTCTTT.

The DNA for the CDR3 is TGTGCCAGCAGACTCGGGGTGGAGAATTCACCCCTCCACTTT. It yields the protein CASRLGVENSPLHF. The chain links TRBV7-3 to TRBJ1-6, with no clear D. There are 14 residues in the CDR3. Trimming took off 6 bases at V and 7 bases at J, with 13 bases between the two ends. In germline, CDR1 is SGHTA, CDR2 FQGTGA.

CDR3 residues: CSAGGSTDTQYF. CDR3 in DNA: TGCAGCGCTGGAGGGAGCACAGATACGCAGTATTTT. V gene TRBV29-1 combines with J gene TRBJ2-3, with D possibly being TRBD2 (6 bases). This CDR3 is built from 12 residues. V was shortened by 7 bases and J by 0 bases, with 8 bases between the two germline ends. CDR1 is SQVTM and CDR2 is ANQGSEA in the germline V gene.

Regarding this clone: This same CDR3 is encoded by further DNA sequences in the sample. The CDR3 region is CAISEGTGGEKLFF. CDR3 in DNA: TGTGCCATCAGTGAGGGGACAGGGGGTGAAAAACTGTTTTTT. The chain uses TRBV10-3 and TRBJ1-4; TRBD1 aligns across 11 bases. V shed 2 bases and J 7 bases; nucleotides not matched to a gene: 0. Germline V gene sequence: CDR1 ENHRY, CDR2 SYGVKD. The CDR3 contains 14 residues.

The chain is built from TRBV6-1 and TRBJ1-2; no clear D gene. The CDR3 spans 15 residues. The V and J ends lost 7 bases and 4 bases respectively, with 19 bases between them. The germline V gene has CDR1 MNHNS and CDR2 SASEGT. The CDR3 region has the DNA TGTGCCAGCAATCACCCGACCAAAGCAGGCTATGGCTACACCTTC. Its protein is CASNHPTKAGYGYTF.

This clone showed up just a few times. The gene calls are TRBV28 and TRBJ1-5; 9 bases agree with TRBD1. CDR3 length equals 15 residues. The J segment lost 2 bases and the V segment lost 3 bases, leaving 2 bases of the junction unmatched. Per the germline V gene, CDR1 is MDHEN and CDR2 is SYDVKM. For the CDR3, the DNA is TGTGCCAGCAGTTTGGGGGACAGGGGCAATCAGCCCCAGCATTTT. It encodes CASSLGDRGNQPQHF.

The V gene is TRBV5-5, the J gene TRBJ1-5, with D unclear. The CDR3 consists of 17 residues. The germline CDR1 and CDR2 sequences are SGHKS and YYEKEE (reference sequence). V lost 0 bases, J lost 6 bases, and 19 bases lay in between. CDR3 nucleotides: TGTGCCAGCAGCTTGGTGGCGGCAGGAACCAGTGGTCAGCCCCAGCATTTT. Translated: CASSLVAAGTSGQPQHF. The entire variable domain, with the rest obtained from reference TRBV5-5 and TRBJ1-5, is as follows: DAGVTQSPTHLIKTRGQQVTLRCSPISGHKSVSWYQQVLGQGPQFIFQYYEKEERGRGNFPDRFSARQFPNYSSELNVNALLLGDSALYLCASSLVAAGTSGQPQHFGDGTRLSIL.

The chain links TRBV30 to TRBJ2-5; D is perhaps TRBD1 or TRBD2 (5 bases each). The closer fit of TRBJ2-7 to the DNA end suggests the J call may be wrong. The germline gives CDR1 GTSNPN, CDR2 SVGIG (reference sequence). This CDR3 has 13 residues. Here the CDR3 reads CAWSHRFGNEQYF. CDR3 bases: TGTGCCTGGAGCCACAGGTTCGGGAACGAGCAGTACTTC.

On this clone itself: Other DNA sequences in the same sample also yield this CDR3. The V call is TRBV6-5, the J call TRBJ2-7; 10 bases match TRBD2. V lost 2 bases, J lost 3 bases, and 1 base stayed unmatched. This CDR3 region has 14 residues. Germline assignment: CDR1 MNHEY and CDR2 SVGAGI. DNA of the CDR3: TGTGCCAGCAGTTACCGACTAGCGGGCTACGAGCAGTACTTC. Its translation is CASSYRLAGYEQYF.

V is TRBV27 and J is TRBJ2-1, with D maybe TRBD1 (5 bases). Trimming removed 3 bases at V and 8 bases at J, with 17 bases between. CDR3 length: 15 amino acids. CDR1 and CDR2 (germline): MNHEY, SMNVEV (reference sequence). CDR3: CASSFRQLQGDEQFF. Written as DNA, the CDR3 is TGTGCCAGCAGTTTCAGGCAGCTACAAGGGGATGAGCAGTTCTTC.

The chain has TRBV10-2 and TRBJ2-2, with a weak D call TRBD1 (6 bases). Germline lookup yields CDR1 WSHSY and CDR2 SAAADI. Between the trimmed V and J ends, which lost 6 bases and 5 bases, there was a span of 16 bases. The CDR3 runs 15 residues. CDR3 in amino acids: CASRSQGTGTGELFF. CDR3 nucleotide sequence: TGCGCCAGCAGAAGTCAGGGGACGGGGACCGGGGAGCTGTTTTTT.

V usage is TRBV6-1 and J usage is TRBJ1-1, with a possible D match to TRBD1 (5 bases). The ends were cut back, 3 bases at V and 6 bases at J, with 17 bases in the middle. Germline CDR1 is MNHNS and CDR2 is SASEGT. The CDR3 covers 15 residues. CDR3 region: CASSDLLGRKAEAFF. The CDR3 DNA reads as TGTGCCAGCAGTGACTTGTTGGGGCGAAAGGCTGAAGCTTTCTTT.

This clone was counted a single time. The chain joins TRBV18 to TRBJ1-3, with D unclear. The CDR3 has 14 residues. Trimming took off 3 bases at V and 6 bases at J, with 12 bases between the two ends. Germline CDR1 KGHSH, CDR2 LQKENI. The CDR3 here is CASSPGIIENTIYF. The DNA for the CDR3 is TGTGCCAGCTCACCGGGCATAATTGAAAACACCATATATTTT.

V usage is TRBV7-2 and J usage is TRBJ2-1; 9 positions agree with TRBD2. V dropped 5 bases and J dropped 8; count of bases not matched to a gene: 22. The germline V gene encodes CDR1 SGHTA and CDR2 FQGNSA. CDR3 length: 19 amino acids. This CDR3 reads CASSIRRPLLLAGGDEQFF. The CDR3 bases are TGTGCCAGCAGCATACGCAGGCCTCTACTACTAGCGGGTGGGGATGAGCAGTTCTTC. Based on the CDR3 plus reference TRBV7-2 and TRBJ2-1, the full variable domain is GAGVSQSPSNKVTEKGKDVELRCDPISGHTALYWYRQSLGQGLEFLIYFQGNSAPDKSGLPSDRFSAERTGGSVSTLTIQRTQQEDSAVYLCASSIRRPLLLAGGDEQFFGPGTRLTVL.

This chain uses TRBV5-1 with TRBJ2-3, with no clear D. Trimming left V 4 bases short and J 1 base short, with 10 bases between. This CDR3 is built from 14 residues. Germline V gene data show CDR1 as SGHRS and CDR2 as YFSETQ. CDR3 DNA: TGCGCCAGCAGCCTCACGCCGGGCACAGATACGCAGTATTTT. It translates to CASSLTPGTDTQYF.